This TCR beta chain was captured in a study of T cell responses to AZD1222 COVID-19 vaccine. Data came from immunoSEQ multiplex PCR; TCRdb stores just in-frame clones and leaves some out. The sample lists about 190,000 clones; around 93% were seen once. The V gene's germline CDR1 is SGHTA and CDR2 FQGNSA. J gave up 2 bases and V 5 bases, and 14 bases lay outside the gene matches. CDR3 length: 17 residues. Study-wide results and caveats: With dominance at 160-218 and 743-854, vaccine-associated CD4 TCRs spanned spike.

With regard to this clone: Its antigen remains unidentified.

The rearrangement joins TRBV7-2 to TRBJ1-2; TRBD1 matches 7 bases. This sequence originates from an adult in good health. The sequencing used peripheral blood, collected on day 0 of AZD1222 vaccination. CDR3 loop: CASSPAGGAQLNYGYTF. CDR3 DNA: TGTGCCAGCAGCCCCGCAGGGGGGGCACAGCTAAACTATGGCTACACCTTC. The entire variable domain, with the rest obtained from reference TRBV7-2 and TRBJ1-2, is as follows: GAGVSQSPSNKVTEKGKDVELRCDPISGHTALYWYRQSLGQGLEFLIYFQGNSAPDKSGLPSDRFSAERTGGSVSTLTIQRTQQEDSAVYLCASSPAGGAQLNYGYTFGSGTRLTVV.